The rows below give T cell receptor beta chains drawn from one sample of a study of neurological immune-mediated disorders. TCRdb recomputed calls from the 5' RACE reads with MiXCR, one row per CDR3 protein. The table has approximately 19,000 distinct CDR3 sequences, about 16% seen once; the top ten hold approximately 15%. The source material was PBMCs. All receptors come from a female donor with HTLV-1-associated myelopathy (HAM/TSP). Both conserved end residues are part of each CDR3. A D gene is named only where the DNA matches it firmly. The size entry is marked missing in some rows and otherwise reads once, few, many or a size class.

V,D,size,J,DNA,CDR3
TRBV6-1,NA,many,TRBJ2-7,TGTGCCAGCAGGGCGGGGAGCTCATACTCCTACGAGCAGTACTTC,CASRAGSSYSYEQYF
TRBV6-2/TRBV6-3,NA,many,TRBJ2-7,TGTGCCAGCAGTTACTGGCGGAACGAGCAGTACTTC,CASSYWRNEQYF
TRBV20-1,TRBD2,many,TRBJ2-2,TGCAGTGCTAGAGATTCAGCGGGGGGAAGTGCCGGGGAGCTGTTTTTT,CSARDSAGGSAGELFF
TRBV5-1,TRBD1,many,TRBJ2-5,TGCGCCAGCAGCTTGGCAGGGGGCGCGGAGACCCAGTACTTC,CASSLAGGAETQYF
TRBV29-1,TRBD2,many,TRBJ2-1,TGCAGCGTGCATTGGACTAGTTCCTACAATGAGCAGTTCTTC,CSVHWTSSYNEQFF
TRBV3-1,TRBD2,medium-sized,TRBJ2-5,TGTGCCAGCAGCGACAGTCTAGCGGGGTTCCAAGAGACCCAGTACTTC,CASSDSLAGFQETQYF
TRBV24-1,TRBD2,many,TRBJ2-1,TGTGCCACCAGGAAAACGGGAGGGAACAATGAGCAGTTCTTC,CATRKTGGNNEQFF
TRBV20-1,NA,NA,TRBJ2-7,TGCAGTGCTAGAGTGGGCTACGAGCAGTACTTC,CSARVGYEQYF
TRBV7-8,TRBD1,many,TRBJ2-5,TGTGCCAGCAGCAACCTGATTGGGGACAGGGTAGAGACCCAGTACTTC,CASSNLIGDRVETQYF
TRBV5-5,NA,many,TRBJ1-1,TGTGCCAGCAGCCCTTATACCTCCAGCTACACTGAAGCTTTCTTT,CASSPYTSSYTEAFF
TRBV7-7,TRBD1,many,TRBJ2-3,TGTGCTAGCAGCTTGGGGGACAGCGCTACAGATACGCAGTATTTT,CASSLGDSATDTQYF
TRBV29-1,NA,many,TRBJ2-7,TGCAGCGTTTCTAAGGGGGGCTACGAGCAGTACTTC,CSVSKGGYEQYF
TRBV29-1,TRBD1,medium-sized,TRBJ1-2,TGCAGCGTTGAAGTGCAGGGGGCACGTGGCTACACCTTC,CSVEVQGARGYTF
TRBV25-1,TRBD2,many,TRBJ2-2,TGTGCCAGCAGCCCTACTAGCGGGAATAACGGGGAGCTGTTTTTT,CASSPTSGNNGELFF
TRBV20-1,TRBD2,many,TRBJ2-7,TGCAGTGCTAGAGGGACTAGCGGGACCCACGAGCAGTACTTC,CSARGTSGTHEQYF
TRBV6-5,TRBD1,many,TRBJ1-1,TGTGCCAGCAGTTACCAGACAGGGGAAGCTTTCTTT,CASSYQTGEAFF
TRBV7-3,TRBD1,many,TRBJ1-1,TGTGCCAGCAGCTTAGATGGGACAGGGCCGACTTTCTTT,CASSLDGTGPTFF
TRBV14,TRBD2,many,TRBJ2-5,TGTGCCAGCAGCCAAGATGTCCTAGCGGGGGGGCTGGAGACCCAGTACTTC,CASSQDVLAGGLETQYF
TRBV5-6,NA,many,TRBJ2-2,TGTGCCAGCAGCTTGGCAGGGAGCACCGGGGAGCTGTTTTTT,CASSLAGSTGELFF
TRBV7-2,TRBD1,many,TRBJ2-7,TGTGCCAGCAGCTTAGAGGGACAGCCGGTTAGTGTGCAGTACTTC,CASSLEGQPVSVQYF
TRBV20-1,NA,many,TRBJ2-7,TGCAGTGCTAGAGATCGGCATGAGCTTGGGCCCGCGGGCCACGAGCAGTACTTC,CSARDRHELGPAGHEQYF
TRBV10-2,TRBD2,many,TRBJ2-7,TGCGCCAGCAGTGAGTTGCGGGAGGGGTACGAGCAGTACTTC,CASSELREGYEQYF
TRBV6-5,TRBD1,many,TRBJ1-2,TGTGCCACCGGGACAGGGGGCTTTGGCTACACCTTC,CATGTGGFGYTF
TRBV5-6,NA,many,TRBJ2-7,TGTGCCAGCAGTACACCCCTTGGAAGGAGGAAACAGTACTTC,CASSTPLGRRKQYF
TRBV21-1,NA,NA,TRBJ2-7,TGTGCCAGCAGCAACCGGACTAGCGGGAACTACGAGCAGTACTTC,CASSNRTSGNYEQYF
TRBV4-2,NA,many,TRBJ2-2,TGTGCCAGCAGCCAAGACAACACCGGGGAGCTGTTTTTT,CASSQDNTGELFF
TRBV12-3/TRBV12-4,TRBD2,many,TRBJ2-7,TGTGCCAGCATGCCTAGCGGGAGGGAAGGCGAGCAGTACTTC,CASMPSGREGEQYF
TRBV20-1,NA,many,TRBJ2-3,TGCAGTGCTAGAGCAGATACTTCAGATACGCAGTATTTT,CSARADTSDTQYF
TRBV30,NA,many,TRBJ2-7,TGTGCCTGGACTAGAACCCGCCGGGAGCAGTACTTC,CAWTRTRREQYF
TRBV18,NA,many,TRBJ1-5,TGTGCCAGCTCACCGGCTCCTAGGGGGGTTCAGCCCCAGCATTTT,CASSPAPRGVQPQHF
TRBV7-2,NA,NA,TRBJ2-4,TGTGCCAGCAGCTTAGGAAGGGCAGGAGGTTTATACATTCAGTACTTC,CASSLGRAGGLYIQYF
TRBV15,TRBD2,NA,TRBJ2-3,TGTGCCACCAGCAGGCCCAGCCGGCGACTAGCGGGACCAGATACGCAGTATTTT,CATSRPSRRLAGPDTQYF
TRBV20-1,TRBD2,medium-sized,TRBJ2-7,TGCAGTGCTAATCGTCGGGAGGGAAAATACGAGCAGTACTTC,CSANRREGKYEQYF
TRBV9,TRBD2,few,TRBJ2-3,TGTGCCAGCAGCGTAATGGCGGGGGGGAACACAGATACGCAGTATTTT,CASSVMAGGNTDTQYF
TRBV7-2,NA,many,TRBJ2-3,TGTGCCAGCAGCTTAGCGGCGGGGGCCCCCCCCACAGATACGCAGTATTTT,CASSLAAGAPPTDTQYF
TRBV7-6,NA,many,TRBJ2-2,TGTGCCAGCAGCGAAAAGGGGACCGGGGAGCTGTTTTTT,CASSEKGTGELFF
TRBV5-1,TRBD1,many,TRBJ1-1,TGCGCCAGCAGCTTCGGACAGGGTGGAACTGAAGCTTTCTTT,CASSFGQGGTEAFF
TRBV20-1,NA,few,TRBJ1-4,TGCAGTGCTAACAAACCGGGTCAGGGTAACGAAAAACTGTTTTTT,CSANKPGQGNEKLFF
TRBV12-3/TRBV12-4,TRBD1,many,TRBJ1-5,TGTGCCAGCAGTTACGACAGGGTGGGCAATCAGCCCCAGCATTTT,CASSYDRVGNQPQHF
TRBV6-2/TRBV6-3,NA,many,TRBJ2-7,TGTGCCAGCAGTTATTCGGGGTCCTACGAGCAGTACTTC,CASSYSGSYEQYF
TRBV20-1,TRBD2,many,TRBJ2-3,TGCAGTGCTAGAGCAACCGGGACTAGCGGGAGCGCAGATACGCAGTATTTT,CSARATGTSGSADTQYF
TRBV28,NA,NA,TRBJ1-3,TGTGCCAGCAGCCCCTTGGGGGCGGCTGGAAACACCATATATTTT,CASSPLGAAGNTIYF
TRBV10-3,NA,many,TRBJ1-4,TGTGCCACCGTTCCCGGGACCTCGCTGAGTGAAAAACTGTTTTTT,CATVPGTSLSEKLFF
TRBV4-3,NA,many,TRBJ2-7,TGCGCCAGCAGCCAGGAAGACTCCGACCCCTACGAGCAGTACTTC,CASSQEDSDPYEQYF
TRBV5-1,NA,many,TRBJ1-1,TGCGCCAGCAGCTTGGAACAGAACACTGAAGCTTTCTTT,CASSLEQNTEAFF
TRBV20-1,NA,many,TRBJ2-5,TGCAGTGCTCCAAAGGGAGTCGAGATCCAAGAGACCCAGTACTTC,CSAPKGVEIQETQYF
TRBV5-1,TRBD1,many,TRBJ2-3,TGCGCCAGCAGCGGGACAGGGTACACAGATACGCAGTATTTT,CASSGTGYTDTQYF
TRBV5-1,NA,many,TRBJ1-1,TGCGCCAGCAGCTTGGTCGGGTCGGAAAACACTGAAGCTTTCTTT,CASSLVGSENTEAFF
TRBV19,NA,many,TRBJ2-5,TGTGCCAGTAAATTGGGGTCAGGGAGTGGGCAAGAGACCCAGTACTTC,CASKLGSGSGQETQYF
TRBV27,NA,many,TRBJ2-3,TGTGCCAGCAGTCCCCGGGACTCCCCCGGGGGGCTCAGAGATACGCAGTATTTT,CASSPRDSPGGLRDTQYF
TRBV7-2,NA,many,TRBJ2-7,TGTGCCAGCAGCTTAGGGACAGAATACGAGCAGTACTTC,CASSLGTEYEQYF